The clone carrying this T cell receptor beta chain was recorded many times. The antigen is not known. This CDR3 is 15 amino acids long. Germline loops: CDR1 SNHLY, CDR2 FYNNEI. The V segment lost 3 bases and the J segment 5 bases; nucleotides outside the gene matches: 4. Building the TCR beta libraries relied on iRepertoire HTBI primers, and CDR3 regions underwent Arm-PCR. TCRdb processed the multiplex PCR reads anew with MiXCR; each CDR3 protein has one entry. The sample records 420,000 or so distinct CDR3 sequences, about 20% being singletons. Documented time point: persistent/refractory GD, antithyroid drugs over 5 years with positive TRAb. The TCR library was prepared using RNA isolated from PBMCs. EDTA tubes received around 9 milliliters of collected peripheral blood. The sample is drawn from a study of regulatory T cells in long-lasting Graves disease. Study findings and constraints: Persistent-disease Graves' patients showed less TCR diversity than new cases.

The TCR comes from a female donor with Graves disease. The J gene is TRBJ1-5, the V gene TRBV2; TRBD1 matches at 10 bases. The material sequenced was peripheral blood mononuclear cells (PBMCs), taken when the disease was refractory, from a patient treated with antithyroid drugs. The CDR3 bases are TGTGCCAGCAGTGAGAGGGGACAGGGGTATCAGCCCCAGCATTTT. Its translation is CASSERGQGYQPQHF.